This TCR beta chain appears in the sequencing data of a study of technical replicates of blood from a handful of donors. This CDR3 is built from 13 residues. Germline V gene sequence: CDR1 MDHEN, CDR2 SYDVKM. V gave up 4 bases and J gave up 6 bases, with 12 bases separating them. This clone was picked up one time. Measured with immunoSEQ multiplex PCR; TCRdb has only the in-frame clones, and not every one. The table records about 60,000 clones, around nine tenths of them present only once. The V gene is TRBV28, the J gene TRBJ1-2; TRBD1 is a possible D gene (5 bases). Sequencing used PBMCs. This receptor was taken from a human donor in good health. Some clones in this sample may be carry-over from other donors' samples. CDR3 in amino acids: CASSWGGVNGYTF. The DNA for the CDR3 is TGTGCCAGCAGTTGGGGAGGGGTCAATGGCTACACCTTC.